A single T cell receptor (beta chain) is shown here with its context. The entry originates in a study of response to subunit inactivated influenza vaccine. MiXCR was run by TCRdb on the RT-PCR reads, yielding one entry per CDR3 protein. The profile shows some 540,000 distinct CDR3 sequences, roughly a quarter of them singletons. These records were also assigned to another study, of T cells expressing NK-cell markers. From that second work: Production of TCR beta cDNA relied on 5'RACE template switching with UMIs. Cells sorted as CD3+CD56+NKG2C+, CD3+CD56+NKG2C- and CD3+CD56-NKG2C+ T cells supplied the TCR beta repertoires. Seven of the eight sequenced donors were classified as HCMV-seropositive, and one was classified as seronegative. Five or six donors carried dominant NKG2C+ clonotypes that made up about 1.0-7.0% of their CD8+ T cells. Specificity for HCMV among expanded NKG2C+ T cell clones was not established.

The sequenced sample was CD4+ T cells sorted from PBMCs, obtained 11 to 12 days after vaccination. This receptor was obtained from a middle-aged man who received an inactivated influenza vaccine.

CDR3 DNA sequence: TGTGCCACCTCCCTACAGGGTCTGGAGTACAATGAGCAGTTCTTC. This gives the protein CATSLQGLEYNEQFF. The genes are TRBV2 and TRBJ2-1; D is perhaps TRBD1 (6 bases). Trimming shortened V by 10 bases and J by 4 bases, and 20 bases separated the two germline ends. Germline CDR1 SNHLY, CDR2 FYNNEI. The CDR3 is 15 amino acids.